The 3 T cell receptor beta chains listed next were all sequenced from one sample in a study of T cell repertoires in cytomegalovirus infection. These receptors have no known antigen. From the reads, TCRdb called clonotypes with MiXCR, one entry per CDR3 protein. The sample includes about 920,000 distinct CDR3 sequences, approximately 31% of them seen just once. Source: cultured CD8+ T cells from PBMCs, taken from culture after CMV antigen stimulation. All receptors come from a human donor in good health (CMV status not recorded). Some clones in this sample may be carry-over from other donors' samples.

This clonotype was observed many times. The chain employs TRBV7-9 and TRBJ2-2, with 7 bases aligning to TRBD2. The CDR3 spans 16 residues. V shed 0 bases, J shed 1 base, and the junction held 2 bases outside the gene matches. Per germline, CDR1 SEHNR and CDR2 FQNEAQ (reference sequence). The CDR3 here is CASSLAGGMNTGELFF. In DNA, the CDR3 is TGTGCCAGCAGCTTAGCGGGGGGGATGAACACCGGGGAGCTGTTTTTT.

This clonotype was counted only a few times. The genes are TRBV10-3 and TRBJ1-2; possible D gene TRBD1, 6 bases. This CDR3 comprises 22 residues. V lost 6 bases and J 8 bases, leaving 43 bases between the germline ends. Germline V gene data show CDR1 as ENHRY and CDR2 as SYGVKD. As DNA, the CDR3 is TGTGCCATCAGCGAGAGGGGAGGGCTGACCGGGACACAGCTCAAGCCTGAAGTAGGCTACACCTTC. This translates into CAISERGGLTGTQLKPEVGYTF.

This clonotype was counted only a few times. V usage is TRBV14 and J usage is TRBJ1-1; no definite D call. The CDR3 sequence is 13 residues long. V was clipped by 4 bases and J by 4 bases, with 10 bases between them. The germline V gene has CDR1 SGHDN and CDR2 FVKESK. CDR3 nucleotides: TGTGCCAGCAGCCTGAATAGGGCCACTGAAGCTTTCTTT. It specifies CASSLNRATEAFF.